This T cell receptor (beta chain) was observed in a study of naive and memory T cell subsets. Both TRBC1 and TRBC2 were covered by a beta constant-region primer of two equimolar oligonucleotides. Four rounds of PCR amplified the ligated cDNA using nested alpha and beta constant-region primers plus SP2. TCRdb itself ran the UMI-ligation and nested PCR reads through MiXCR, one entry per CDR3 protein. The sample yields 4,200 or so distinct CDR3 sequences, around 5.2% seen once. This CDR3 is built from 16 residues. Germline values: CDR1 MNHNS, CDR2 SASEGT. With 2 bases clipped from V and 2 bases from J, the junction kept 7 bases outside the gene matches. This clonotype was seen repeatedly, ten times or more.

This TCR was recovered from a human donor in good health. V gene TRBV6-1 combines with J gene TRBJ2-5; 8 bases map to TRBD2. The specimen sequenced was effector memory CD8+ T cells from blood. As to subset: effector memory, CD45RA- CD27-. CDR3 amino acids: CASSELAGGPQETQYF. DNA of the CDR3: TGTGCCAGCAGTGAACTGGCGGGAGGACCTCAAGAGACCCAGTACTTC.